This T cell receptor beta chain was retrieved from a study of cytomegalovirus exposure and HLA in healthy donors. Vbeta (60) and Jbeta (13) primers were used in the PCR. The repertoire was sequenced with immunoSEQ multiplex PCR; TCRdb's copy has only in-frame clones and lacks some. The table shows over 60,000 clones, with 65% to 80% occurring only once. Germline-derived CDR1 and CDR2 are WSHSY and SAAADI. V lost 3 bases to trimming and J lost 1 base, with 10 bases between them. The CDR3 loop spans 14 amino acids. The sequence was obtained from a woman younger than 45 in good health and CMV-seronegative. Material: PBMCs. The gene calls are TRBV10-2 and TRBJ2-7; D perhaps matches TRBD1 (6 bases). The CDR3 DNA sequence: TGCGCCAGCAGTGAAACTAGGGGGTCCTACGAGCAGTACTTC. This encodes CASSETRGSYEQYF.